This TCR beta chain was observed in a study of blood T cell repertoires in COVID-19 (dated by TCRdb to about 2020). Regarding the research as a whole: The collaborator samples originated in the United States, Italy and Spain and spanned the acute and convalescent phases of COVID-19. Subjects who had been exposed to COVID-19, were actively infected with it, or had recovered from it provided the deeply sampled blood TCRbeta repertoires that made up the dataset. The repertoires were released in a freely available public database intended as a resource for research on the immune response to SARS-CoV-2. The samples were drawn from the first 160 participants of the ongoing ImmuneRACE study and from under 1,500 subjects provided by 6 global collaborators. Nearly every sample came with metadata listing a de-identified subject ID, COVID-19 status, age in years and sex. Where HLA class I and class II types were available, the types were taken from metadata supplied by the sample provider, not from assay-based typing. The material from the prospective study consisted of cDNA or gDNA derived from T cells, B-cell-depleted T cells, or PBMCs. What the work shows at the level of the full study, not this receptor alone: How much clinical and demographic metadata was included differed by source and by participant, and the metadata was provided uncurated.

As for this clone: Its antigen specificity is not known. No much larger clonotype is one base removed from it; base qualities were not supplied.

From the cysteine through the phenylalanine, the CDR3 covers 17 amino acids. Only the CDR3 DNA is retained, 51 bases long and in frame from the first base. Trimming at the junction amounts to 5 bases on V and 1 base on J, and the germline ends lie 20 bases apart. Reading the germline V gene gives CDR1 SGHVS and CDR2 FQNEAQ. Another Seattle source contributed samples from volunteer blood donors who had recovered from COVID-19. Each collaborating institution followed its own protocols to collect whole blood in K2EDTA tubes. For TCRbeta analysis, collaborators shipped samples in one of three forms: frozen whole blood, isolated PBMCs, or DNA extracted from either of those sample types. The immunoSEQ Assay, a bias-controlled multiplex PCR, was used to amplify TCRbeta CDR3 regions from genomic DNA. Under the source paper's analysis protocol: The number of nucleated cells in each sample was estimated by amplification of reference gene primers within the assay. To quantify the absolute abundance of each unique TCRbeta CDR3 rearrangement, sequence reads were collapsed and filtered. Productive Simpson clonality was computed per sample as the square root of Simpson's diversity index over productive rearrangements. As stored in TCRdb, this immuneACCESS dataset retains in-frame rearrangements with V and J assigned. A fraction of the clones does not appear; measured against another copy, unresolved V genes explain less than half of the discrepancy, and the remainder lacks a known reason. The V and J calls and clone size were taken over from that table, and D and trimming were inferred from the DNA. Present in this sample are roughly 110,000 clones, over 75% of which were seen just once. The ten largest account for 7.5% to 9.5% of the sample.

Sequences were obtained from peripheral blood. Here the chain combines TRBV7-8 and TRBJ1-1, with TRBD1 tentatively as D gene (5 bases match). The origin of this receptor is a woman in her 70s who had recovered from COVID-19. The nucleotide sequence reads TGTGCCAGCAGCCCCCGGGTAGGGGCAGTCAGGAACACTGAAGCTTTCTTT. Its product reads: CASSPRVGAVRNTEAFF.